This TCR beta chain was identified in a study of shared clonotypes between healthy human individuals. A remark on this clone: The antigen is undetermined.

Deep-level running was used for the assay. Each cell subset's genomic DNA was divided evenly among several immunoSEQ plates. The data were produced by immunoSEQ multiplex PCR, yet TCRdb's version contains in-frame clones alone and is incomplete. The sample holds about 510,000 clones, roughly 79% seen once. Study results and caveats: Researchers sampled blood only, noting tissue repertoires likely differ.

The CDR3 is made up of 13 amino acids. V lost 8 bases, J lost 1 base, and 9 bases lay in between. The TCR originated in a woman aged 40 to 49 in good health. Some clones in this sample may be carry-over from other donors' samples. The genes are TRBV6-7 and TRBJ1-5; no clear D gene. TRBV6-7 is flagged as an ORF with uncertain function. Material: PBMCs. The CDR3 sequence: CASLVGSNQPQHF. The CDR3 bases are TGTGCCAGCCTGGTGGGGAGCAATCAGCCCCAGCATTTT.